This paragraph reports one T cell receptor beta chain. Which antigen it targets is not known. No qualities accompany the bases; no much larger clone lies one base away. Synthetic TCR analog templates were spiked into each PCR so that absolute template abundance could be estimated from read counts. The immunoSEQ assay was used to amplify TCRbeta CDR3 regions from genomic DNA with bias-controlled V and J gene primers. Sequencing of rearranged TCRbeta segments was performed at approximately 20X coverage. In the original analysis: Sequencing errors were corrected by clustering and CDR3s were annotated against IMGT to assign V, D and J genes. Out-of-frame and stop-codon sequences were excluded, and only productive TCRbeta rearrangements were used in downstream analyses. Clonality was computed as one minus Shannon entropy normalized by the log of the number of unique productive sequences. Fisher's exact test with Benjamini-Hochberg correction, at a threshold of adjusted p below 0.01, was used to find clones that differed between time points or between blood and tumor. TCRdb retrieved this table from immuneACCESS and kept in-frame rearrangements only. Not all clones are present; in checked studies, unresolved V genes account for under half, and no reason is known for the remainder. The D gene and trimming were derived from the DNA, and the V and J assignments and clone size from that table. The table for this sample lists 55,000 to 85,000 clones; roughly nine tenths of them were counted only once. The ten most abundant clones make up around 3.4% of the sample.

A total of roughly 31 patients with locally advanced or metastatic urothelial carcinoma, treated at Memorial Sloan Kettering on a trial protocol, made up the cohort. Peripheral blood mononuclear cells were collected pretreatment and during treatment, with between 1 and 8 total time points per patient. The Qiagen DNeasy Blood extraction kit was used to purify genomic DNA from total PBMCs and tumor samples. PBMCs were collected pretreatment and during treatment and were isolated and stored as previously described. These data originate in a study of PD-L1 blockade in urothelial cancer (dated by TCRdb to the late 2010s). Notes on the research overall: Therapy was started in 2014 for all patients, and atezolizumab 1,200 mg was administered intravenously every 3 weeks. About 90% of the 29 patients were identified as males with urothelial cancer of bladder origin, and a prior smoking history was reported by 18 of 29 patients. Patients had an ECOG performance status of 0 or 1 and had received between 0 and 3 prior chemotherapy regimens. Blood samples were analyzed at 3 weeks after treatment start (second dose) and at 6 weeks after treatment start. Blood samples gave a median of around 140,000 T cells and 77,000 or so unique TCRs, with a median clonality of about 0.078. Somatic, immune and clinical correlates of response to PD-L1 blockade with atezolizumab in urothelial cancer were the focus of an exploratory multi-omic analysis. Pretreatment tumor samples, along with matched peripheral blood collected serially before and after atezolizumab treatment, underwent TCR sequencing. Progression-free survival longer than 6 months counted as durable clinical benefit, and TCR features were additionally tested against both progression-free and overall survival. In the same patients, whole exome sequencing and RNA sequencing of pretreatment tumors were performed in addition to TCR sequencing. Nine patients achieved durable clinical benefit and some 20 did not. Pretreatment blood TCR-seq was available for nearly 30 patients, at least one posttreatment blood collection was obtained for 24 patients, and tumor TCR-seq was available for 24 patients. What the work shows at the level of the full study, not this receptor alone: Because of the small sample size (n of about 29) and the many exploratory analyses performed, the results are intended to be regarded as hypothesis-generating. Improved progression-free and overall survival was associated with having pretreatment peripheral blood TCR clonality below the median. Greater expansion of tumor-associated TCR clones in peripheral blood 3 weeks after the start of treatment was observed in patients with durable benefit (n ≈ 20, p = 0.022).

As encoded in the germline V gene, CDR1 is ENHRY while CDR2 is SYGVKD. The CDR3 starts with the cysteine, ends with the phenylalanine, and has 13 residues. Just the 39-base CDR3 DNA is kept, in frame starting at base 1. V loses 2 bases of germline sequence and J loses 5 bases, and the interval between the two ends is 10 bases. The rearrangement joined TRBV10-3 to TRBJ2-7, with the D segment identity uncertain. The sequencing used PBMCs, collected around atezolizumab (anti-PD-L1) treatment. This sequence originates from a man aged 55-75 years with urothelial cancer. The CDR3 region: CAISEKALDEQYF. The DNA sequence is TGTGCCATCAGTGAGAAAGCACTCGACGAGCAGTACTTC.